This TCR beta chain was recovered during a study of blood T cell repertoires in COVID-19. Study context: Both acute and convalescent COVID-19 samples were obtained from the United States, Italy and Spain. PBMCs, B-cell-depleted T cells, or T cells were the source of the cDNA or gDNA that made up the material.

Germline values: CDR1 SQVTM, CDR2 ANQGSEA. V dropped 1 base and J dropped 2; count of bases not matched to a gene: 6. This CDR3 is 15 amino acids long. In the original processing: Counts of nucleated cells, estimated from reference gene primer amplification, were obtained. Libraries were prepared by immunoSEQ multiplex PCR; TCRdb keeps only in-frame clonotypes and omits some of them. That table supplies the V and J calls and clone size; D and trimming were determined from the DNA. The table lists 200,000 to 250,000 clones, roughly 90% of them singletons. Specimen: peripheral blood. This TCR was recovered from a woman aged 60 to 75 with acute or convalescent COVID-19. The V and J genes are TRBV29-1 and TRBJ2-3; 7 nucleotides agree with TRBD1. Here the CDR3 reads CSVEATGLTTDTQYF. DNA of the CDR3: TGCAGCGTTGAAGCGACAGGGCTGACCACAGATACGCAGTATTTT.